These T cell receptor beta chains were read from a single sample in a study of monozygotic twins with inflammatory bowel disease. TCRdb reanalyzed the 5' RACE reads and collapses them to one entry per CDR3 protein, without DNA. The specimen's table records 190,000 or so distinct CDR3 sequences. Sequences were obtained from blood. The receptors were sampled from a human donor with ulcerative colitis or Crohn's disease, or a healthy co-twin of an affected twin (not recorded which). CDR3s include the opening cysteine and the closing phenylalanine or tryptophan. Each record gives: J gene, V gene, CDR3 protein.

J: TRBJ2-7
V: TRBV4-2
CDR3: CASSQDLFATAASYEQYF

J: TRBJ2-4
V: TRBV20-1
CDR3: CSALTIAKNIQYF

J: TRBJ2-1
V: TRBV7-3
CDR3: CASSLLEAGPHNEQFF

J: TRBJ2-1
V: TRBV5-1
CDR3: CASSYRVSGAYNEQFF

J: TRBJ2-6
V: TRBV5-1
CDR3: CASSDTSGANVLTF

J: TRBJ1-2
V: TRBV9
CDR3: CASSVGLNSYGYTF

J: TRBJ1-4
V: TRBV12-3/TRBV12-4
CDR3: CASSFVGTNEKLFF

J: TRBJ2-3
V: TRBV27
CDR3: CASSLLRGNTDTQYF

J: TRBJ1-1
V: TRBV5-1
CDR3: CASSLGKTPMNTEAFF

J: TRBJ2-1
V: TRBV20-1
CDR3: CSATGQGANEQFF

J: TRBJ2-7
V: TRBV12-3/TRBV12-4
CDR3: CASSLGGNEQYF

J: TRBJ1-5
V: TRBV20-1
CDR3: CSARGPSNQPQHF

J: TRBJ1-1
V: TRBV5-1
CDR3: CASNPAGGFLEAFF

J: TRBJ1-1
V: TRBV6-5
CDR3: CASRVGNEAFF

J: TRBJ1-2
V: TRBV4-2
CDR3: CASSQVGSQGNGYTF

J: TRBJ2-6
V: TRBV12-3/TRBV12-4
CDR3: CASTGVTSGANVLTF

J: TRBJ2-2
V: TRBV6-1
CDR3: CASSEPRTAFIGELFF

J: TRBJ1-5
V: TRBV29-1
CDR3: CSVAEGTGDANQPQHF

J: TRBJ2-4
V: TRBV7-9
CDR3: CASSKKNIQYF

J: TRBJ2-3
V: TRBV7-9
CDR3: CASSPRWRDPDTDTQYF

J: TRBJ1-4
V: TRBV5-1
CDR3: CASSGGRREKLFF

J: TRBJ2-1
V: TRBV18
CDR3: CASSPTNEQFF